This is a list of T cell receptor beta chains from one sample in a study of T cell responses to AZD1222 COVID-19 vaccine. Sequenced by immunoSEQ multiplex PCR; TCRdb stores in-frame clones only, minus some. The sample lists about 130,000 clones; about 93% were seen once. The sample in question was peripheral blood, obtained on day 0 of AZD1222 vaccination. The receptor set was obtained from an adult in good health. The CDR3 runs from the conserved cysteine through the conserved F or W. A D gene is named only where the DNA matches it firmly. Not all rows give a size; the values are once, few, many and, for expanded clones, a class.

>TRBJ1-5|-|TRBV6-1|-
CASSPWGGNQPQHF
TGTGCCAGCAGCCCCTGGGGGGGCAATCAGCCCCAGCATTTT
>TRBJ1-6|-|TRBV5-6|-
CASTFGGGASPLHF
TGTGCCAGCACCTTCGGGGGGGGAGCTTCACCCCTCCACTTT
>TRBJ2-1|-|TRBV19|-
CASSIRYNEQFF
TGTGCCAGTAGTATCCGTTACAATGAGCAGTTCTTC
>TRBJ2-7|once|TRBV30|TRBD1
CAWNRGGSSYEQYF
TGTGCCTGGAACAGGGGCGGAAGCTCCTACGAGCAGTACTTC
>TRBJ1-2|-|TRBV27|TRBD1
CASSVSGTGYGYTF
TGTGCCAGCAGCGTCTCCGGGACAGGTTATGGCTACACCTTC
>TRBJ2-3|once|TRBV5-1|-
CASSLERSSTDTQYF
TGCGCCAGCAGCTTGGAGCGGTCTAGCACAGATACGCAGTATTTT
>TRBJ2-7|-|TRBV25-1|TRBD1
CASSPGGLADKTYEQYF
TGTGCCAGCAGCCCAGGGGGCTTGGCCGACAAAACCTACGAGCAGTACTTC
>TRBJ1-1|-|TRBV7-9|-
CASSNPPGQTEAFF
TGTGCCAGCAGCAACCCCCCGGGTCAAACTGAAGCTTTCTTT
>TRBJ1-1|once|TRBV29-1|-
CSVVLPSTEAFF
TGCAGCGTTGTACTCCCGAGTACTGAAGCTTTCTTT
>TRBJ1-4|-|TRBV27|TRBD1
CASRQGEEKLFF
TGTGCCAGCAGACAGGGGGAAGAAAAACTGTTTTTT
>TRBJ1-2|once|TRBV6-5|-
CASSYSTGLSAYTF
TGTGCCAGCAGTTACTCAACAGGGTTAAGCGCCTACACCTTC
>TRBJ1-6|-|TRBV2|-
CASSARVDSYNSPLHF
TGTGCCAGCAGTGCCAGAGTCGATTCCTATAATTCACCCCTCCACTTT
>TRBJ2-1|-|TRBV6-5|-
CASTGIGNEQFF
TGTGCCAGCACCGGGATTGGAAATGAGCAGTTCTTC
>TRBJ1-5|-|TRBV4-1|TRBD1
CASSQPEGQGGRYRQPQHF
TGCGCCAGCAGCCAGCCCGAGGGACAGGGGGGGAGGTACCGTCAGCCCCAGCATTTT
>TRBJ1-2|-|TRBV3-1/TRBV3-2|-
CASSHGGNYGYTF
TGTGCCAGCAGCCATGGGGGTAACTATGGCTACACCTTC
>TRBJ1-5|-|TRBV6-5|-
CASSYSAGGNQPQHF
TGTGCCAGCAGTTACTCAGCGGGTGGCAATCAGCCCCAGCATTTT
>TRBJ1-5|-|TRBV15|TRBD1
CATSSGQGGQPQHF
TGTGCCACCAGCAGCGGACAGGGAGGTCAGCCCCAGCATTTT
>TRBJ1-5|-|TRBV3-1/TRBV3-2|TRBD1
CASSLSTGGGQPQHF
TGTGCCAGCAGCCTCTCGACAGGGGGCGGTCAGCCCCAGCATTTT
>TRBJ1-1|-|TRBV11-2|-
CASSFGGMNTEAFF
TGTGCCAGCAGCTTTGGAGGCATGAACACTGAAGCTTTCTTT
>TRBJ1-1|-|TRBV30|-
CAQSGQGRTEAFF
TGTGCCCAAAGTGGTCAGGGGAGGACTGAAGCTTTCTTT
>TRBJ1-2|-|TRBV5-1|-
CASSLGRGGYTF
TGCGCCAGCAGCCTGGGAAGAGGTGGCTACACCTTC
>TRBJ2-5|-|TRBV2|-
CASSADSLQETQYF
TGTGCCAGCAGTGCGGACTCACTCCAAGAGACCCAGTACTTC
>TRBJ2-3|-|TRBV27|-
CASSLGARQYF
TGTGCCAGCAGTTTAGGGGCGAGGCAGTATTTT
>TRBJ1-1|-|TRBV7-9|-
CASIVDSMNTEAFF
TGTGCCAGCATCGTTGACAGCATGAACACTGAAGCTTTCTTT
>TRBJ1-1|-|TRBV9|-
CASSSWTGNTEAFF
TGTGCCAGCAGCTCCTGGACGGGGAACACTGAAGCTTTCTTT
>TRBJ2-5|-|TRBV5-5|-
CASSQPPAETQYF
TGTGCCAGCAGCCAGCCTCCGGCGGAGACCCAGTACTTC
>TRBJ1-2|-|TRBV24-1|TRBD1
CATSDFKFLGRGQEGYTF
TGTGCCACCAGTGATTTTAAGTTTCTTGGCAGGGGGCAGGAGGGCTACACCTTC
>TRBJ2-4|once|TRBV6-5|-
CASSRAGTPKNIQYF
TGTGCCAGCAGCCGGGCCGGGACACCTAAAAACATTCAGTACTTC
>TRBJ1-2|-|TRBV3-1/TRBV3-2|-
CASSQRAGDYTF
TGTGCCAGCAGCCAAAGGGCAGGGGACTACACCTTC
>TRBJ1-2|-|TRBV7-2|-
CASSLDPSGYYGYTF
TGTGCCAGCAGCTTAGACCCGTCCGGGTACTATGGCTACACCTTC
>TRBJ2-7|-|TRBV12-3/TRBV12-4|-
CASSGRSYEQYF
TGTGCCAGCAGTGGAAGAAGCTACGAGCAGTACTTC
>TRBJ2-3|-|TRBV19|TRBD2
CASKERGLSTDTQYF
TGTGCCAGTAAAGAGCGGGGCCTTAGCACAGATACGCAGTATTTT
>TRBJ1-5|-|TRBV19|-
CASSREGSNQPQHF
TGTGCCAGTAGTAGAGAGGGAAGCAATCAGCCCCAGCATTTT
>TRBJ1-3|-|TRBV24-1|-
CATSWLLSGNTIYF
TGTGCCACCAGTTGGCTACTGTCTGGAAACACCATATATTTT
>TRBJ2-2|-|TRBV2|-
CASRTGTGELFF
TGTGCCAGCAGGACGGGCACCGGGGAGCTGTTTTTT
>TRBJ1-3|-|TRBV5-1|-
CASSLDDQGLSGNTIYF
TGCGCCAGCAGCTTGGACGACCAGGGACTTTCTGGAAACACCATATATTTT
>TRBJ2-7|-|TRBV6-5|-
CASSRGYEQYF
TGTGCCAGCTCCAGGGGTTACGAGCAGTACTTC
>TRBJ1-2|-|TRBV3-1/TRBV3-2|-
CASSQDSAGHYGYTF
TGTGCCAGCAGCCAAGACTCGGCCGGCCACTATGGCTACACCTTC
>TRBJ1-4|-|TRBV6-1|-
CASSVRQSATNEKLFF
TGTGCCAGCAGTGTGAGACAGTCGGCAACTAATGAAAAACTGTTTTTT
>TRBJ1-6|few|TRBV6-2/TRBV6-3|TRBD1
CASSRTGLNSPLHF
TGTGCCAGCAGCCGGACAGGATTAAATTCACCCCTCCACTTT
>TRBJ1-2|-|TRBV11-2|TRBD1
CASSQGGNYGYTF
TGTGCCAGCAGCCAGGGGGGTAACTATGGCTACACCTTC
>TRBJ2-2|-|TRBV15|TRBD1
CATRTGDDTGELFF
TGTGCCACCAGGACAGGGGACGACACCGGGGAGCTGTTTTTT
>TRBJ2-7|-|TRBV7-9|-
CASSLERAGTYEQYF
TGTGCCAGCAGCTTAGAACGGGCCGGAACCTACGAGCAGTACTTC